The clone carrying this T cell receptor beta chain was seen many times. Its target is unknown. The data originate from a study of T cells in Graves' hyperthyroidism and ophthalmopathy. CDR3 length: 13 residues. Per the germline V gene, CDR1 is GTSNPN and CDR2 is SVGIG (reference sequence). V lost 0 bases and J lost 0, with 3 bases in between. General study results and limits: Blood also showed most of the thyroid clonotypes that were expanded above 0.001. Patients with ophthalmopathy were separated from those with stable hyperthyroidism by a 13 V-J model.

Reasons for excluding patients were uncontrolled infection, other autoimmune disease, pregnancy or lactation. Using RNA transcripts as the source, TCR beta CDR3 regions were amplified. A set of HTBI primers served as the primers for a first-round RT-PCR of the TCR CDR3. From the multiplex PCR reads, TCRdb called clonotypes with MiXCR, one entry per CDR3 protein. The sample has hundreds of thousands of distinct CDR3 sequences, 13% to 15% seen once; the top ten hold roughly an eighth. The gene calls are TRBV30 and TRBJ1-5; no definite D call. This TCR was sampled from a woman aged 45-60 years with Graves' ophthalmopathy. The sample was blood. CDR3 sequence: CAWSVHSNQPQHF. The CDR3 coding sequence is TGTGCCTGGAGTGTACATAGCAATCAGCCCCAGCATTTT.